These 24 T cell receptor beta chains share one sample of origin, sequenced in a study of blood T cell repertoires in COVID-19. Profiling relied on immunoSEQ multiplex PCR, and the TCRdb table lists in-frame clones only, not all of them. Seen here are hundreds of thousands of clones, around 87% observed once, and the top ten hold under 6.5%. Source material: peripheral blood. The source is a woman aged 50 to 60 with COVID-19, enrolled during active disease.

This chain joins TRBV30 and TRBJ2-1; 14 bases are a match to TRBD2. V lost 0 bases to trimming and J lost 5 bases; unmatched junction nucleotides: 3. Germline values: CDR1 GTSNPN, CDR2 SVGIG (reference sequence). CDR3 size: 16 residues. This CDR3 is CAWSVGLAGGNNEQFF. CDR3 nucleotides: TGTGCCTGGAGTGTTGGACTAGCGGGAGGCAACAATGAGCAGTTCTTC.

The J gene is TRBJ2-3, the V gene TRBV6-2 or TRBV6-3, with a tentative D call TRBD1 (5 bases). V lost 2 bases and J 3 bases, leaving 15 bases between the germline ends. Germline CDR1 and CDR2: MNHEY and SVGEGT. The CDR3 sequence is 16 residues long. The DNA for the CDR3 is TGTGCCAGCAGTTACGAAGGGGTGGGGTGGACAGATACGCAGTATTTT. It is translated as CASSYEGVGWTDTQYF.

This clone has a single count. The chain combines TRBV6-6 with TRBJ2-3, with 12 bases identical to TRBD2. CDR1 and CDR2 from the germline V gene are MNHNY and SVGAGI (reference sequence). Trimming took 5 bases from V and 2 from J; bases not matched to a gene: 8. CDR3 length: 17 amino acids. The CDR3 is CASSRTSGITSTDTQYF. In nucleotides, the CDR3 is TGTGCCAGCAGTCGGACTAGCGGGATTACCTCCACAGATACGCAGTATTTT.

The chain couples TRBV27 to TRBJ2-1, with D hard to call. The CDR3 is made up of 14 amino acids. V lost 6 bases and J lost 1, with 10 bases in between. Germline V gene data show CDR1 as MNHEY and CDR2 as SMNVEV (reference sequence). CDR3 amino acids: CASSPRSSYNEQFF. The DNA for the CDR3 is TGTGCCAGCAGCCCTAGGTCTTCCTACAATGAGCAGTTCTTC.

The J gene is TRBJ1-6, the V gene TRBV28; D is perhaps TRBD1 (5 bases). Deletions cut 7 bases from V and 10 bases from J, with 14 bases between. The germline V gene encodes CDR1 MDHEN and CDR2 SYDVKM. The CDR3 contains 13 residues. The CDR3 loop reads CASIRQGNSPLHF. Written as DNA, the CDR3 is TGTGCCAGCATCCGGCAGGGTAACTCACCCCTCCACTTT.

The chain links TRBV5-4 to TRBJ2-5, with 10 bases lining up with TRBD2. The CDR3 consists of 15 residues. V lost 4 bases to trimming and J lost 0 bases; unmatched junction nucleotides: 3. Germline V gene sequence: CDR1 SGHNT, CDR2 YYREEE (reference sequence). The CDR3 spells CASSNLAGDQETQYF. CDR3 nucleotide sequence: TGTGCCAGCAGCAACCTAGCGGGAGACCAAGAGACCCAGTACTTC.

The DNA of the CDR3 is TGTGCCTGGAGTGGGCCCCAAAGAGGGAGGGGAACCTACTACAATGAGCAGTTCTTC. Protein product: CAWSGPQRGRGTYYNEQFF. The rearrangement joins TRBV30 to TRBJ2-1, with 7 bases aligning to TRBD2. The V and J ends lost 1 base and 3 bases, in that order; junction bases with no gene match: 18. The CDR3 is 19 amino acids. The germline gives CDR1 GTSNPN, CDR2 SVGIG (reference sequence). The whole variable domain, filled in from reference TRBV30 and TRBJ2-1, reads SQTIHQWPATLVQPVGSPLSLECTVEGTSNPNLYWYRQAAGRGLQLLFYSVGIGQISSEVPQNLSASRPQDRQFILSSKKLLLSDSGFYLCAWSGPQRGRGTYYNEQFFGPGTRLTVL.

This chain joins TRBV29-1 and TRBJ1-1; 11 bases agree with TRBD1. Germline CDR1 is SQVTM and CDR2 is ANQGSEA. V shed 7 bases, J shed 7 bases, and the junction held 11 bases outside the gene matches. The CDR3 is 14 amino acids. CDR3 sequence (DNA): TGCAGCGCCGGGACAGGGGGTTCTATAGGTGAAGCTTTCTTT. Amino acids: CSAGTGGSIGEAFF.

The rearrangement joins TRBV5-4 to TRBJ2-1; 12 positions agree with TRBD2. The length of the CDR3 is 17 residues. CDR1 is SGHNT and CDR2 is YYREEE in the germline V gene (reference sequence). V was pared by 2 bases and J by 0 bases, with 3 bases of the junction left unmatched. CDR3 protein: CASSLGLAGPSYNEQFF. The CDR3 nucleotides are TGTGCCAGCAGCTTAGGACTAGCGGGACCCTCCTACAATGAGCAGTTCTTC.

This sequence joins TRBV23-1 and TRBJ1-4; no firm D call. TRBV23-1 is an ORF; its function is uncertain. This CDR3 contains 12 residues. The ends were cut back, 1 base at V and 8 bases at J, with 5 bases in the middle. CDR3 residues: CASSQWSEKLFF. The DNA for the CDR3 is TGCGCCAGCAGTCAATGGAGCGAAAAACTGTTTTTT.

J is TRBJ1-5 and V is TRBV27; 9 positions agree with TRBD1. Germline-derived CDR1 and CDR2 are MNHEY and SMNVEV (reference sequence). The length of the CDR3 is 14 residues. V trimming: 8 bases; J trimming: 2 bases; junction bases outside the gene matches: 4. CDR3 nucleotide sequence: TGTGCCAGCGGCTGGACAGGGGGCAATCAGCCCCAGCATTTT. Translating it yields CASGWTGGNQPQHF.

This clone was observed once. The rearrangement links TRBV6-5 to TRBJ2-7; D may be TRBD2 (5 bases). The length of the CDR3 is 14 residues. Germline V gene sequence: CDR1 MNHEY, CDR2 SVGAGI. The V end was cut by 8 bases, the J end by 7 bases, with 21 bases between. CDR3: CASGATTPTGEQYF. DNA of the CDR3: TGTGCCAGCGGCGCTACGACACCCACGGGGGAGCAGTACTTC.

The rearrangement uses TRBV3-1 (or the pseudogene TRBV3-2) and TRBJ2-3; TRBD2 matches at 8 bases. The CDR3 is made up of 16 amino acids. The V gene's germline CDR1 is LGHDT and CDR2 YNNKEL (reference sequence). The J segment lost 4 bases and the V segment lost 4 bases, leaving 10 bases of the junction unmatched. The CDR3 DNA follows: TGTGCCAGCAGCCTTAGACTAGCGTATATCCCAGATACGCAGTATTTT. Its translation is CASSLRLAYIPDTQYF.

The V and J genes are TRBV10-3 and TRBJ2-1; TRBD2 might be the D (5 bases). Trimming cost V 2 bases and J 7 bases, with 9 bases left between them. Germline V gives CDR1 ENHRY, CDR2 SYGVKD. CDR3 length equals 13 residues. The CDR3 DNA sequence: TGTGCCATCAGTGAGGGTGGCGGGAATGAGCAGTTCTTC. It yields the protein CAISEGGGNEQFF.

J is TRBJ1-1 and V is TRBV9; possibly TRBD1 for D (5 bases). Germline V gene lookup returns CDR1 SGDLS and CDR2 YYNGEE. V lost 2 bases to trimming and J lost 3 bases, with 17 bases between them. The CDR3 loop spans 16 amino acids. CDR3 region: CASSVNPSGADTEAFF. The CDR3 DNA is TGTGCCAGCAGCGTGAATCCCAGCGGGGCGGACACTGAAGCTTTCTTT.

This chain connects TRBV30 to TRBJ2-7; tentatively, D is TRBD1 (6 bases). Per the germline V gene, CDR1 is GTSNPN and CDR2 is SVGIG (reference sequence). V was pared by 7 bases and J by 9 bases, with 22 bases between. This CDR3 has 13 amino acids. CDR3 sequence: CASKPTGPYRQYF. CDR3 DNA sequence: TGTGCCTCCAAGCCGACAGGACCGTATAGGCAGTACTTC. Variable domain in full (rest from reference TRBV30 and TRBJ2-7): SQTIHQWPATLVQPVGSPLSLECTVEGTSNPNLYWYRQAAGRGLQLLFYSVGIGQISSEVPQNLSASRPQDRQFILSSKKLLLSDSGFYLCASKPTGPYRQYFGPGTRLTVT.

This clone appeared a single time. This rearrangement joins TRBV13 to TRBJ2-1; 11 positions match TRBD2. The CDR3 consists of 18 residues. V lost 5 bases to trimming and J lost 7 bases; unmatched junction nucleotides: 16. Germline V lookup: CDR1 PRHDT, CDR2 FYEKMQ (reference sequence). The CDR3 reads CASSTRMTLAGERNEQFF. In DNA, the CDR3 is TGTGCCAGCAGCACACGAATGACACTAGCGGGAGAGCGAAATGAGCAGTTCTTC.

The CDR3 loop reads CATSGASGPQETQYF. CDR3 nucleotide sequence: TGTGCCACCAGTGGGGCTAGCGGCCCACAAGAGACCCAGTACTTC. The chain carries TRBV24-1 and TRBJ2-5; 7 bases line up with TRBD2. The length of the CDR3 is 15 residues. V shed 5 bases, J shed 2 bases, and the junction held 7 bases outside the gene matches. Per the germline V gene, CDR1 is KGHDR and CDR2 is SFDVKD.

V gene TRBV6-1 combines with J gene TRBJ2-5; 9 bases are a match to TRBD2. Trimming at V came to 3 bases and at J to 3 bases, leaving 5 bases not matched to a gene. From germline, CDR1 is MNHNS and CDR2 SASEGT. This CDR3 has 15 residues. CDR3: CASSDLAGRKETQYF. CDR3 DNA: TGTGCCAGCAGTGATCTAGCGGGAAGAAAAGAGACCCAGTACTTC.

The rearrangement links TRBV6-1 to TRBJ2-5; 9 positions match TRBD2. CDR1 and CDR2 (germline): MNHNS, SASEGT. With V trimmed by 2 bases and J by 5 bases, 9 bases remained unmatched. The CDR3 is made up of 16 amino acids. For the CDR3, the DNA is TGTGCCAGCAGTGAAATAAAACTAGCGGGCCTGGAGACCCAGTACTTC. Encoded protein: CASSEIKLAGLETQYF.

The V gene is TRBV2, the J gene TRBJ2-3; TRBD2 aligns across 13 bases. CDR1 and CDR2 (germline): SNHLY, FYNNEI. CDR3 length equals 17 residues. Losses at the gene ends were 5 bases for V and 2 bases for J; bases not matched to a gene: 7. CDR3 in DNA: TGTGCCAGCAGTCCACCTGGGACTAGCGGGACCACAGATACGCAGTATTTT. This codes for CASSPPGTSGTTDTQYF.

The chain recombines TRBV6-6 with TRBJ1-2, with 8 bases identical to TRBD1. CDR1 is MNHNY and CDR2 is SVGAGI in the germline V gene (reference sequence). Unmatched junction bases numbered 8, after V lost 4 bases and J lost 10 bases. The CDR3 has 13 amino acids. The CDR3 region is CASSFSLDRAYTF. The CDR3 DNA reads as TGTGCCAGCAGTTTCTCGCTGGACAGGGCCTACACCTTC.

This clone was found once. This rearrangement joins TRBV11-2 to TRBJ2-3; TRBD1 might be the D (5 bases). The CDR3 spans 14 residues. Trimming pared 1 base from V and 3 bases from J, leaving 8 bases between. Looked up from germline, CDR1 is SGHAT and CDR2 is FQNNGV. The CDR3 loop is CASSLARDTDTQYF. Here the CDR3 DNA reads TGTGCCAGCAGCTTAGCCAGGGATACAGATACGCAGTATTTT. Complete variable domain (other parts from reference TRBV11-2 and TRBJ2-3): EAGVAQSPRYKIIEKRQSVAFWCNPISGHATLYWYQQILGQGPKLLIQFQNNGVVDDSQLPKDRFSAERLKGVDSTLKIQPAKLEDSAVYLCASSLARDTDTQYFGPGTRLTVL.

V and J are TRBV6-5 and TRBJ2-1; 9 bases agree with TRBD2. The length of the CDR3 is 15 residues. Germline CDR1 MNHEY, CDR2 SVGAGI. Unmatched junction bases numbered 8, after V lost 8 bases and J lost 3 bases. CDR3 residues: CASPYSAGGYNEQFF. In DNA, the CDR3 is TGTGCCAGCCCTTATTCAGCGGGAGGCTACAATGAGCAGTTCTTC.